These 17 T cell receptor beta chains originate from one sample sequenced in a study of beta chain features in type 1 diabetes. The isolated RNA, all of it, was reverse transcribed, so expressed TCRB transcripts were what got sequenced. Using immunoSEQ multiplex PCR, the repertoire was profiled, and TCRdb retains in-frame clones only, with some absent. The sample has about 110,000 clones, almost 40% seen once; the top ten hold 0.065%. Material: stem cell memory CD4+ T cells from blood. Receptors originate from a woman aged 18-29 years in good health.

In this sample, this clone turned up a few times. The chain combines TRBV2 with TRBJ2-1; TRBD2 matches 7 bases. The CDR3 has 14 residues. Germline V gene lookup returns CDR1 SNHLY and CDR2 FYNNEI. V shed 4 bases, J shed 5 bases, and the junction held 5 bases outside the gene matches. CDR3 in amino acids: CASSVLATHNEQFF. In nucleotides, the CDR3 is TGTGCCAGCAGTGTACTAGCGACGCACAATGAGCAGTTCTTC.

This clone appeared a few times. The CDR3 spells CASSFNFPQPQHF. Here the CDR3 DNA reads TGTGCCAGCAGCTTCAACTTTCCACAGCCCCAGCATTTT. The gene calls are TRBV28 and TRBJ1-5; the D is unclear. The germline gives CDR1 MDHEN, CDR2 SYDVKM. The V end was cut by 6 bases, the J end by 7 bases, with 13 bases between. This CDR3 is built from 13 residues.

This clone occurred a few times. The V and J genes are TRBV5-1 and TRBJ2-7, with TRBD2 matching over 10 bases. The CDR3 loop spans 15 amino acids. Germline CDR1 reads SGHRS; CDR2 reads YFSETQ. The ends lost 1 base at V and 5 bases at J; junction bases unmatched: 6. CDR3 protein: CASSLPSGRAHEQYF. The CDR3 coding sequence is TGCGCCAGCAGCTTGCCTAGCGGGAGAGCCCACGAGCAGTACTTC.

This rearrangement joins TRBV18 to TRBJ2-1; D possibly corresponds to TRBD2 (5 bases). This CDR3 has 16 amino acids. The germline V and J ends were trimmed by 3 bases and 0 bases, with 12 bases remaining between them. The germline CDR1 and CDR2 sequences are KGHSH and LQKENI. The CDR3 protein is CASSPRDMFSYNEQFF. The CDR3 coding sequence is TGTGCCAGCTCACCTCGGGATATGTTCTCCTACAATGAGCAGTTCTTC.

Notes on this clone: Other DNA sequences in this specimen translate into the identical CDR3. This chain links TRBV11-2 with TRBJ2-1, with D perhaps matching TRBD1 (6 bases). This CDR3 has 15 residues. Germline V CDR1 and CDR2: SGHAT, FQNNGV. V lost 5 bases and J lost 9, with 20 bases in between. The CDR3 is CASSPSPRGQSEQFF. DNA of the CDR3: TGTGCCAGCAGCCCCTCCCCAAGGGGACAAAGTGAGCAGTTCTTC. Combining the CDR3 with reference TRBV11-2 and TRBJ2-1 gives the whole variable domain EAGVAQSPRYKIIEKRQSVAFWCNPISGHATLYWYQQILGQGPKLLIQFQNNGVVDDSQLPKDRFSAERLKGVDSTLKIQPAKLEDSAVYLCASSPSPRGQSEQFFGPGTRLTVL.

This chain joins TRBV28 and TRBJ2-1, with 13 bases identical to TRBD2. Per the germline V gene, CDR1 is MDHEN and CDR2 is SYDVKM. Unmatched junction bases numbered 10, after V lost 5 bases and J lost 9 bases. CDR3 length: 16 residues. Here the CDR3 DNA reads TGTGCCAGCAGTCCTATCGGACTAGCGGGAGCTTTTGAGCAGTTCTTC. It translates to CASSPIGLAGAFEQFF.

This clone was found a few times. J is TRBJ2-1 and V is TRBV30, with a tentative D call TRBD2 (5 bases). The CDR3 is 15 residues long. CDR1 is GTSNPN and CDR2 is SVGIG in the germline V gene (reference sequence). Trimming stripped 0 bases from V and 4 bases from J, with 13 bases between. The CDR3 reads CAWSVSGLVYNEQFF. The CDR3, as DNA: TGTGCCTGGAGTGTATCGGGATTGGTGTACAATGAGCAGTTCTTC. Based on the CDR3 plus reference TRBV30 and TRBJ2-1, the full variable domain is SQTIHQWPATLVQPVGSPLSLECTVEGTSNPNLYWYRQAAGRGLQLLFYSVGIGQISSEVPQNLSASRPQDRQFILSSKKLLLSDSGFYLCAWSVSGLVYNEQFFGPGTRLTVL.

The DNA for the CDR3 is TGTGCCAGCAGCCTAGGGACTAGCGGAAGCTCCTACGAGCAGTACTTC. This encodes CASSLGTSGSSYEQYF. The genes are TRBV7-9 and TRBJ2-7; 11 positions match TRBD2. The CDR3 loop spans 16 amino acids. Germline CDR1 SEHNR, CDR2 FQNEAQ (reference sequence). V lost 5 bases and J lost 0; bases outside the gene matches: 6.

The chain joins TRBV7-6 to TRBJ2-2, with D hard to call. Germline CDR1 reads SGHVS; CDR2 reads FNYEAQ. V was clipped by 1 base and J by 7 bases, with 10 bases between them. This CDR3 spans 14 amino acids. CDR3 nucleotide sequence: TGTGCCAGCAGCTTAGTGGCGTGGAGCGGGGAGCTGTTTTTT. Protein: CASSLVAWSGELFF.

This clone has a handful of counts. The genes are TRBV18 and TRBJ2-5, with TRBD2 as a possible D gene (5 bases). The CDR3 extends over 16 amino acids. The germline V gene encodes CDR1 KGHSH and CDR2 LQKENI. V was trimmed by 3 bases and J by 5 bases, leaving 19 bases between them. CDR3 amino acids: CASSPIKRSMQETQYF. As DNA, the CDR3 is TGTGCCAGCTCACCGATCAAGCGGTCCATGCAGGAGACCCAGTACTTC.

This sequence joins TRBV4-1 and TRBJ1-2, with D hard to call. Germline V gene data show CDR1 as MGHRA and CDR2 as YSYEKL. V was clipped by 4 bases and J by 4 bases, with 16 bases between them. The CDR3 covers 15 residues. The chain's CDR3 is CASSPGAGRAYGYTF. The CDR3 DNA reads TGCGCCAGCAGCCCCGGAGCGGGCAGAGCCTATGGCTACACCTTC.

This CDR3 is CASSPGQGAWDTQYF. As DNA, the CDR3 is TGCGCCAGCAGCCCCGGACAGGGGGCTTGGGATACGCAGTATTTT. The chain combines TRBV4-3 with TRBJ2-3, with 11 bases aligning to TRBD1. Trimming at V came to 4 bases and at J to 6 bases, leaving 6 bases not matched to a gene. This CDR3 is 15 amino acids long. Per germline, CDR1 LGHNA and CDR2 YSLEER.

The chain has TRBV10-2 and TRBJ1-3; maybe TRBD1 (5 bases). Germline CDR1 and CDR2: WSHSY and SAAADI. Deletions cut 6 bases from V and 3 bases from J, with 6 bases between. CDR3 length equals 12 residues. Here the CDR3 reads CASRDIGNTIYF. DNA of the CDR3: TGCGCCAGCAGGGACATTGGAAACACCATATATTTT.

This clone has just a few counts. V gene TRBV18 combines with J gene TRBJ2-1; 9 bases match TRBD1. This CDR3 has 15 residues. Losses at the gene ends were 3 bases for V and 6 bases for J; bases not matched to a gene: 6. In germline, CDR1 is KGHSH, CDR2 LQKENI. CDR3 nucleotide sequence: TGTGCCAGCTCACCCCGGGACAGGGTCTTCAATGAGCAGTTCTTC. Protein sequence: CASSPRDRVFNEQFF.

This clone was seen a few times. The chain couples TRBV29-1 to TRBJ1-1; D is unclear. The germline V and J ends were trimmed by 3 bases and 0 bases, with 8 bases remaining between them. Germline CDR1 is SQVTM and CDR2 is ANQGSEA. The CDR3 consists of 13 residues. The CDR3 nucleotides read TGCAGCGTTGAGATGCAGGTGAACACTGAAGCTTTCTTT. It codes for CSVEMQVNTEAFF.

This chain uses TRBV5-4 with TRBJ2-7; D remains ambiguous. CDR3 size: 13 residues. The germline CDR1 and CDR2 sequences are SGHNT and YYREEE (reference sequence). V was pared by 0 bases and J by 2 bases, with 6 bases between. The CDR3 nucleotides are TGTGCCAGCAGCTTGGACAGAACCTACGAGCAGTACTTC. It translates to CASSLDRTYEQYF.

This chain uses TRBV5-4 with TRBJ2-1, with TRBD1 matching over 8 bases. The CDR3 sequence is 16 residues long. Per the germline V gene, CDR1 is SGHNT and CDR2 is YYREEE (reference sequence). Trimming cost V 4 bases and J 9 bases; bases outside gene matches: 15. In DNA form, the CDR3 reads TGTGCCAGCAGCCCGCCGGAGCAGGGGGCGAGGTTTGAGCAGTTCTTC. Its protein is CASSPPEQGARFEQFF.